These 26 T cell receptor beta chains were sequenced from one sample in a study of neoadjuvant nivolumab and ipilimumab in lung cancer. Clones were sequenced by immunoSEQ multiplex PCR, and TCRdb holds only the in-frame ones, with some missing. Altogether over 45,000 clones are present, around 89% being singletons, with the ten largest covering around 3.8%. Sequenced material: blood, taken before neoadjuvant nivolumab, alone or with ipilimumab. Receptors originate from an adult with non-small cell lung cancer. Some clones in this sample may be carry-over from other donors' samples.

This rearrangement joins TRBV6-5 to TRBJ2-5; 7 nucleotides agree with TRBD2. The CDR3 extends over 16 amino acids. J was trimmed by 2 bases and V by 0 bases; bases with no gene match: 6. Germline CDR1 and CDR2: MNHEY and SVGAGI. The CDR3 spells CASSYSAVGGQETQYF. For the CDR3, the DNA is TGTGCCAGCAGTTACTCGGCAGTCGGGGGGCAAGAGACCCAGTACTTC.

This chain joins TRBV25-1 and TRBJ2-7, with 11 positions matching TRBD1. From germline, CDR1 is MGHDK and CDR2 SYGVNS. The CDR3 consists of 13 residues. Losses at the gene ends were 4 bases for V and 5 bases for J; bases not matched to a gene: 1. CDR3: CASSGTGGHEQYF. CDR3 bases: TGTGCCAGCAGTGGGACAGGGGGCCACGAGCAGTACTTC.

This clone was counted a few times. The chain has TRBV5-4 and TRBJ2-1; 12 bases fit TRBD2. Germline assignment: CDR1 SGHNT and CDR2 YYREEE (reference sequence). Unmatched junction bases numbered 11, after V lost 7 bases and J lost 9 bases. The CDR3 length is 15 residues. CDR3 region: CASGGSTSGRSEQFF. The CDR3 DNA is TGTGCCAGCGGGGGGAGTACTAGCGGGAGGAGTGAGCAGTTCTTC. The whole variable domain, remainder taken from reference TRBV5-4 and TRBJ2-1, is ETGVTQSPTHLIKTRGQQVTLRCSSQSGHNTVSWYQQALGQGPQFIFQYYREEENGRGNFPPRFSGLQFPNYSSELNVNALELDDSALYLCASGGSTSGRSEQFFGPGTRLTVL.

CDR3 amino acids: CASSLGQVRYEQYF. The CDR3, as DNA: TGTGCCAGCAGCCTGGGACAGGTCCGCTACGAGCAGTACTTC. The chain links TRBV13 to TRBJ2-7, with 8 bases lining up with TRBD1. Germline V lookup: CDR1 PRHDT, CDR2 FYEKMQ (reference sequence). The CDR3 covers 14 residues. V trimming: 5 bases; J trimming: 3 bases; junction bases outside the gene matches: 6.

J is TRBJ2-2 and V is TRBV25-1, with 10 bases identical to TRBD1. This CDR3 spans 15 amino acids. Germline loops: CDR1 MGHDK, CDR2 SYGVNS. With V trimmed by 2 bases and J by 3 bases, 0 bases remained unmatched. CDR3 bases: TGTGCCAGCAGTGAAGGGACAGGGGACACCGGGGAGCTGTTTTTT. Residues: CASSEGTGDTGELFF.

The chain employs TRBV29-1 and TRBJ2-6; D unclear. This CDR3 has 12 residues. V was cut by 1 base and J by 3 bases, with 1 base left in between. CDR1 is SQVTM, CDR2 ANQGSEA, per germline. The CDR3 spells CSVEGGANVLTF. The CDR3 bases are TGCAGCGTTGAAGGTGGGGCCAACGTCCTGACTTTC. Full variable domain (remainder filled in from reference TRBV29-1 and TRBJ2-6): SAVISQKPSRDICQRGTSLTIQCQVDSQVTMMFWYRQQPGQSLTLIATANQGSEATYESGFVIDKFPISRPNLTFSTLTVSNMSPEDSSIYLCSVEGGANVLTFGAGSRLTVL.

The CDR3 DNA sequence: TGCGCCAGCAGCCAAGCGATGACCCAAGGGGGCTACGATAACATTCAGTACTTC. Translating gives CASSQAMTQGGYDNIQYF. The chain carries TRBV4-1 and TRBJ2-4, with 7 bases that match TRBD1. Losses at the gene ends were 1 base for V and 7 bases for J; bases not matched to a gene: 16. This CDR3 has 18 amino acids. Germline lookup yields CDR1 MGHRA and CDR2 YSYEKL.

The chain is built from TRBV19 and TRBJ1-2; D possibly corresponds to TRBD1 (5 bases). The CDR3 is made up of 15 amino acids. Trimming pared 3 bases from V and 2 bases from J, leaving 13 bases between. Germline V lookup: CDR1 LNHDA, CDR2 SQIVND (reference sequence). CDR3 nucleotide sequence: TGTGCCAGTAGTATTGGGGCAGGGTCCAACTATGGCTACACCTTC. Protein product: CASSIGAGSNYGYTF.

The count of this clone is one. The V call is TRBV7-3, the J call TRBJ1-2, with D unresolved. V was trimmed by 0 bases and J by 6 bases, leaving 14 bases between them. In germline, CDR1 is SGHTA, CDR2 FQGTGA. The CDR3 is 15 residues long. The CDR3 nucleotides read TGTGCCAGCAGCTTAACGGGAGGGCCCTTTGATGGCTACACCTTC. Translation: CASSLTGGPFDGYTF.

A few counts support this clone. CDR3 in amino acids: CASSVERGGYGYTF. CDR3 bases: TGTGCCAGCAGCGTAGAAAGGGGCGGCTATGGCTACACCTTC. This rearrangement joins TRBV9 to TRBJ1-2; a possible D gene is TRBD1 (5 bases). The ends were cut back, 0 bases at V and 4 bases at J, with 10 bases in the middle. Per the germline V gene, CDR1 is SGDLS and CDR2 is YYNGEE. CDR3 size: 14 residues. The full variable domain, completed using reference TRBV9 and TRBJ1-2, is DSGVTQTPKHLITATGQRVTLRCSPRSGDLSVYWYQQSLDQGLQFLIQYYNGEERAKGNILERFSAQQFPDLHSELNLSSLELGDSALYFCASSVERGGYGYTFGSGTRLTVV.

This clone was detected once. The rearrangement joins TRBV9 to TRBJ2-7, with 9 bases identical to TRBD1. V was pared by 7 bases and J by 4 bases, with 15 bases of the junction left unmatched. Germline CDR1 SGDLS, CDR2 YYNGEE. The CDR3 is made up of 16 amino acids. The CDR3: CASSKRGTGFGYEQYF. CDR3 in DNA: TGTGCCAGCTCTAAAAGGGGGACAGGGTTTGGTTACGAGCAGTACTTC.

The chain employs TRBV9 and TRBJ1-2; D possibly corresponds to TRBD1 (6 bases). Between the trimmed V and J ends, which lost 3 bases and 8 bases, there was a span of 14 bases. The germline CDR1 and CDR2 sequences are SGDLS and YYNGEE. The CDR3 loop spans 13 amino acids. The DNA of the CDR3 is TGTGCCAGCAGCGCAGGGGTATCGAGAGGCTACACCTTC. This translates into CASSAGVSRGYTF.

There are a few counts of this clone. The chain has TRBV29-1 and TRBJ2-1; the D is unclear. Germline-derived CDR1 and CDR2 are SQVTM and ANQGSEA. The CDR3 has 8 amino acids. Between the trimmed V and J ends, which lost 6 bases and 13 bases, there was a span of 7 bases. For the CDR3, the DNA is TGCAGCGTGGACGGTCAGTTCTTC. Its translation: CSVDGQFF.

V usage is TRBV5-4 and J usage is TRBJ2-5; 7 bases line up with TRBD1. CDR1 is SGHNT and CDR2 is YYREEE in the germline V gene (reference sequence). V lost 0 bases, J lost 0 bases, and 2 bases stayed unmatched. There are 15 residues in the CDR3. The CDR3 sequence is CASSLGGTDQETQYF. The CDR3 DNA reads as TGTGCCAGCAGCTTGGGAGGGACAGACCAAGAGACCCAGTACTTC.

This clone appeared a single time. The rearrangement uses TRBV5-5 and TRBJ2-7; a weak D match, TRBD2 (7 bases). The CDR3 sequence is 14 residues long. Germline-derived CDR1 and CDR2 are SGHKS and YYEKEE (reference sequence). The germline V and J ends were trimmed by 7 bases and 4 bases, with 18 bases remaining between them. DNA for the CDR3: TGTGCCAGCTCCCAGGGGAGCGGGATTTACGAGCAGTACTTC. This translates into CASSQGSGIYEQYF.

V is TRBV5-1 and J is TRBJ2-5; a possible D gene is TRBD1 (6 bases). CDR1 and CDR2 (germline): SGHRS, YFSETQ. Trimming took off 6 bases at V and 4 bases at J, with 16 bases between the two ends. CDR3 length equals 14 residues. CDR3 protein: CASKKQGIRETQYF. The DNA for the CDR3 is TGCGCCAGCAAGAAACAGGGAATACGAGAGACCCAGTACTTC. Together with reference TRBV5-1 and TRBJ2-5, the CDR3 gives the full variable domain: KAGVTQTPRYLIKTRGQQVTLSCSPISGHRSVSWYQQTPGQGLQFLFEYFSETQRNKGNFPGRFSGRQFSNSRSEMNVSTLELGDSALYLCASKKQGIRETQYFGPGTRLLVL.

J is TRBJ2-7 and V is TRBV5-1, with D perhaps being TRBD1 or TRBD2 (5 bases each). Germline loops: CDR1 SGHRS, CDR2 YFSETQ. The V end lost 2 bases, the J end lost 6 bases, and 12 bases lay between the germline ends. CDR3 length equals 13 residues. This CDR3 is CASSLPGTGEQYF. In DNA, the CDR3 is TGCGCCAGCAGCTTACCCGGGACCGGCGAGCAGTACTTC.

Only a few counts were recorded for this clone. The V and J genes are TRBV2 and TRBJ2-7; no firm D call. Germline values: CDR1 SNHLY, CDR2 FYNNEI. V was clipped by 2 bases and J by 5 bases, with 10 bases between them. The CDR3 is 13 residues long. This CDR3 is CASSERSGHEQYF. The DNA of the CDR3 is TGTGCCAGCAGTGAACGGAGTGGGCACGAGCAGTACTTC. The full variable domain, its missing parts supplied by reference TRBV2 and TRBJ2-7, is EPEVTQTPSHQVTQMGQEVILRCVPISNHLYFYWYRQILGQKVEFLVSFYNNEISEKSEIFDDQFSVERPDGSNFTLKIRSTKLEDSAMYFCASSERSGHEQYFGPGTRLTVT.

CDR3 in amino acids: CASSPLDARETNEKLFF. CDR3 nucleotide sequence: TGTGCCAGCTCACCATTGGACGCAAGGGAAACTAATGAAAAACTGTTTTTT. The chain couples TRBV18 to TRBJ1-4; D is unclear. Germline V gene sequence: CDR1 KGHSH, CDR2 LQKENI. The CDR3 loop spans 17 amino acids. Trimming shortened V by 2 bases and J by 1 base, and 14 bases separated the two germline ends.

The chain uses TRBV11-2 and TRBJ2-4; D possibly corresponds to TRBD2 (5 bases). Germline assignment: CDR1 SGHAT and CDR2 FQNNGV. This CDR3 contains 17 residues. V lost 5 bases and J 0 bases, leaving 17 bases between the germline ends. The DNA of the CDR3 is TGTGCCAGCAGCGCCGCGAGTCATACTAGAGCCAAAAACATTCAGTACTTC. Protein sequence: CASSAASHTRAKNIQYF.

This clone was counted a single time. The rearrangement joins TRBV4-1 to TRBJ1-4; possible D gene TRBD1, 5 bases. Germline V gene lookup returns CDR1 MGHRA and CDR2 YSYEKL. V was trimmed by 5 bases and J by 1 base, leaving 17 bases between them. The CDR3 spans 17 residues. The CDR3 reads CASSTARGAETNEKLFF. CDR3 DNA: TGCGCCAGCAGCACCGCGAGGGGCGCAGAAACTAATGAAAAACTGTTTTTT.

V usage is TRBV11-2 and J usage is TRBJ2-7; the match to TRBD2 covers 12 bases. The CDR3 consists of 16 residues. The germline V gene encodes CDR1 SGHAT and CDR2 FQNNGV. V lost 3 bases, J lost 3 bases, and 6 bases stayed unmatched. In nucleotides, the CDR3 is TGTGCCAGCAGCTTTTTTCCGACTAGCGGGAGCTACGAGCAGTACTTC. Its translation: CASSFFPTSGSYEQYF.

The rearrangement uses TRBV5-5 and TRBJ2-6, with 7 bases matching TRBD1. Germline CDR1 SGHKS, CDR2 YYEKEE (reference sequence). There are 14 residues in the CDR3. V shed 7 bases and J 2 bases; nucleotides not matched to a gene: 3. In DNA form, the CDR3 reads TGTGCCAGCCTCGGACAGGCTGGGGCCAACGTCCTGACTTTC. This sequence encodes CASLGQAGANVLTF.

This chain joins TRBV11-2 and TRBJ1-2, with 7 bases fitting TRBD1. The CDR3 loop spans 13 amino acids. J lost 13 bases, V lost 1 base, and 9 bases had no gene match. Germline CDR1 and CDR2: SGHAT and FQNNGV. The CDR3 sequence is CASSLGQGPPGTF. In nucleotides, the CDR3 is TGTGCCAGCAGCTTAGGACAGGGCCCACCCGGCACCTTC.

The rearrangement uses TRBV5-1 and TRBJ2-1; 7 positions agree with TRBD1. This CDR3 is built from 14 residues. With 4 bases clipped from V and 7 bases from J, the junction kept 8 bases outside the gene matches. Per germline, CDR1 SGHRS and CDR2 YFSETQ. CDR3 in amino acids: CASSVDRARNEQFF. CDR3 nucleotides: TGCGCCAGCAGCGTAGACAGGGCGAGGAATGAGCAGTTCTTC.

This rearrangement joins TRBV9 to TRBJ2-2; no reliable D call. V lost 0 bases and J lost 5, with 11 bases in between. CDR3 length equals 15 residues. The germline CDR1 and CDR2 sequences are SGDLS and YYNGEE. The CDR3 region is CASSVAQEGTGELFF. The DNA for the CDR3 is TGTGCCAGCAGCGTAGCTCAGGAAGGAACCGGGGAGCTGTTTTTT.